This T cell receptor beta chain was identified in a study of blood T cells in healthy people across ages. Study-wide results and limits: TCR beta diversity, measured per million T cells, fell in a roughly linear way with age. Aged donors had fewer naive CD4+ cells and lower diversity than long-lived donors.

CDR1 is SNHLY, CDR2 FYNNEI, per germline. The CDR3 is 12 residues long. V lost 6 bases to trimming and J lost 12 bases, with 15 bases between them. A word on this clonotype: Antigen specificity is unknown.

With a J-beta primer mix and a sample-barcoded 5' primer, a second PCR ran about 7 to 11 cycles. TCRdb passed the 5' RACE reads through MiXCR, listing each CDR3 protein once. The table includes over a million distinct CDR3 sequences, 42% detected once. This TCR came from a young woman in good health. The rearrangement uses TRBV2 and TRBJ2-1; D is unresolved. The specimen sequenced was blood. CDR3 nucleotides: TGTGCCAGCAGGGCGGCCGTGTTAGGGCAGTTCTTC. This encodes CASRAAVLGQFF.